The clone carrying this T cell receptor (beta chain) was recorded at least ten times. The source material, RNA transcripts, was used to amplify TCR beta CDR3 regions. RT-PCR in the first round (using the HTBI primer set) targeted the TCR CDR3. In TCRdb, the multiplex PCR reads were re-called with MiXCR into one record per CDR3 protein. The sample contains roughly 500,000 distinct CDR3 sequences, roughly 13% of which appear only once. This specimen comes from a study of T cells in Graves' hyperthyroidism and ophthalmopathy. The germline CDR1 and CDR2 sequences are LGHDT and YNNKEL (reference sequence). The V and J ends lost 2 bases and 5 bases respectively, with 21 bases between them. This CDR3 has 17 amino acids. The study enrolled patients aged 18 to 65 with newly diagnosed hyperthyroidism of under 2 months' duration. Thyroid ultrasound, orbital computed tomography, clinical symptoms, and serum thyroxine and TRAb underpinned diagnoses.

Material: blood. This clonotype was sampled from a woman aged 25 to 39 with Graves' hyperthyroidism that later progressed to Graves' ophthalmopathy. The V and J genes are TRBV3-1 and TRBJ1-2, with a weak D call TRBD1 (6 bases). The CDR3 is CASSQKGGAGDRYGYTF. DNA of the CDR3: TGTGCCAGCAGCCAAAAGGGGGGCGCAGGGGATCGTTATGGCTACACCTTC.